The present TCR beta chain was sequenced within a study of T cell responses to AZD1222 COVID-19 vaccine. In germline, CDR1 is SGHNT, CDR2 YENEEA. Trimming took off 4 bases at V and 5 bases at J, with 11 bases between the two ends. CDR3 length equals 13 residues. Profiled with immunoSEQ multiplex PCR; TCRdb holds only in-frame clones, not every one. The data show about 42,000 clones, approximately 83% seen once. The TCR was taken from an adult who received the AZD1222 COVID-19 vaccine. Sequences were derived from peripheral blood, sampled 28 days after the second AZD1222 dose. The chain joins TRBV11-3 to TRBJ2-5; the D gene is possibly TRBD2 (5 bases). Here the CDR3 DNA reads TGTGCCAGCAGCTCCCAGAGGGCGGAGACCCAGTACTTC. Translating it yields CASSSQRAETQYF.